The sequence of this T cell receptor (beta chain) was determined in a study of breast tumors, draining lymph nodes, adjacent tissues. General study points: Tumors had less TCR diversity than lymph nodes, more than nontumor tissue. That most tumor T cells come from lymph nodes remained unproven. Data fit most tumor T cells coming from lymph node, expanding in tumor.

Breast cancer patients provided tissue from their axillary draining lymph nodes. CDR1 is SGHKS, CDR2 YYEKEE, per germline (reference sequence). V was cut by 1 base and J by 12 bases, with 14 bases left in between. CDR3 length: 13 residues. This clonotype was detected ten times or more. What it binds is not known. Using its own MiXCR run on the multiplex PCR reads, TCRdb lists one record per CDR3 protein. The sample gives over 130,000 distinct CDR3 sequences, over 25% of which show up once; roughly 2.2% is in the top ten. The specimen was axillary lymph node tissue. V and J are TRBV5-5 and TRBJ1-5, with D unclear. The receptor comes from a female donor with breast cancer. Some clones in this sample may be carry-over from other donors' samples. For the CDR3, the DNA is TGTGCCAGCAGCTTGTATCCCAGGAGCGTCCAGCATTTT. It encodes CASSLYPRSVQHF.